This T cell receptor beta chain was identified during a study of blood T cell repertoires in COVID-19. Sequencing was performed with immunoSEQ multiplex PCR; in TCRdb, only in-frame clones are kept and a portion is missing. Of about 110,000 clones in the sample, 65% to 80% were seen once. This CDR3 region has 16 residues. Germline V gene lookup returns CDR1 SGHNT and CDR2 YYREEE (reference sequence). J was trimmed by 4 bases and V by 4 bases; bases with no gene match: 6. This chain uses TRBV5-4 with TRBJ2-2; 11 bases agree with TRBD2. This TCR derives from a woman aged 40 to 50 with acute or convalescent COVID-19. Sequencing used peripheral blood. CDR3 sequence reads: CASSLKLAGATGELFF. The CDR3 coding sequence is TGTGCCAGCAGCCTCAAACTAGCGGGGGCCACCGGGGAGCTGTTTTTT. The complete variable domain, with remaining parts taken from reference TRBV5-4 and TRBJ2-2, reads ETGVTQSPTHLIKTRGQQVTLRCSSQSGHNTVSWYQQALGQGPQFIFQYYREEENGRGNFPPRFSGLQFPNYSSELNVNALELDDSALYLCASSLKLAGATGELFFGEGSRLTVL.